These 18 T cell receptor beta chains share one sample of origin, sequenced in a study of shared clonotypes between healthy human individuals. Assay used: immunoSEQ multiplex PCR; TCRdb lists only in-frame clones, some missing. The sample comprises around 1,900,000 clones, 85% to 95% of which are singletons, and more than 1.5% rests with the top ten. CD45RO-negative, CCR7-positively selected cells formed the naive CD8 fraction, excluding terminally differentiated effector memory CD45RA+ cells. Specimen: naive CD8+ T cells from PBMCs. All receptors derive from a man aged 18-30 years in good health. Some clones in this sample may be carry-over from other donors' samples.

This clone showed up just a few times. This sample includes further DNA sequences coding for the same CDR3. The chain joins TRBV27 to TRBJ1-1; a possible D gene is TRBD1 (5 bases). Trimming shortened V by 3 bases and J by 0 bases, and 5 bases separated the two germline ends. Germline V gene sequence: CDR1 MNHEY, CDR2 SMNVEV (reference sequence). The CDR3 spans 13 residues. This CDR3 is CASSLTVNTEAFF. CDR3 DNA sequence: TGTGCCAGCAGTTTGACAGTGAACACTGAAGCTTTCTTT.

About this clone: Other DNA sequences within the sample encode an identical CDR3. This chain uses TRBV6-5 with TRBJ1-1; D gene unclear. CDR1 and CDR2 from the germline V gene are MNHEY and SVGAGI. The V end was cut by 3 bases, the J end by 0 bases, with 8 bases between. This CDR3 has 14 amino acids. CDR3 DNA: TGTGCCAGCAGTTATTACGGGCTGAACACTGAAGCTTTCTTT. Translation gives CASSYYGLNTEAFF.

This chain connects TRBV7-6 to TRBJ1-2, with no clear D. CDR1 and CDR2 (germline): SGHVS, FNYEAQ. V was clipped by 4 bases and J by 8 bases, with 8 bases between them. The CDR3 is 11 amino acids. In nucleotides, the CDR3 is TGTGCCAGCAGCTCATCGTCAGGCTACACCTTC. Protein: CASSSSSGYTF.

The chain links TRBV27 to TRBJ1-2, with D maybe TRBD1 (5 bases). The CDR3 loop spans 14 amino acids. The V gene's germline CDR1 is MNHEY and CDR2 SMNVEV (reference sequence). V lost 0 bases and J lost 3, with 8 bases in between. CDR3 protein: CASSLSDSYYGYTF. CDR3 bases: TGTGCCAGCAGTTTATCAGACAGCTACTATGGCTACACCTTC.

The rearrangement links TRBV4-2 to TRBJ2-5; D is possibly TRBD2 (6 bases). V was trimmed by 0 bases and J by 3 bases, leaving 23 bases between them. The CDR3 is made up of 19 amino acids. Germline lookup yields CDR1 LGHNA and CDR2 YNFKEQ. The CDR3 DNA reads TGTGCCAGCAGCCAAGATTCGGGACTCCTAAGCTCATTGAAAGAGACCCAGTACTTC. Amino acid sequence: CASSQDSGLLSSLKETQYF.

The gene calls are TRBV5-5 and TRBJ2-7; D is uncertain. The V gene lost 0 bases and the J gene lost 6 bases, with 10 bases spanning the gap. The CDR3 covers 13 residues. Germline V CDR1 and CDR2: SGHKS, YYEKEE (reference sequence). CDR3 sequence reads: CASSLDLPAEQYF. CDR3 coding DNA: TGTGCCAGCAGCTTGGACCTCCCCGCCGAGCAGTACTTC.

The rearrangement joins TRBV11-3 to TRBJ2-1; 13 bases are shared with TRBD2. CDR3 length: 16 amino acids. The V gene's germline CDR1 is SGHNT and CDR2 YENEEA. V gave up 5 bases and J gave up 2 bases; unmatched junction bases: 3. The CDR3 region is CASSPGLAGPYNEQFF. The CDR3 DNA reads TGTGCCAGCAGCCCGGGACTAGCGGGACCCTACAATGAGCAGTTCTTC.

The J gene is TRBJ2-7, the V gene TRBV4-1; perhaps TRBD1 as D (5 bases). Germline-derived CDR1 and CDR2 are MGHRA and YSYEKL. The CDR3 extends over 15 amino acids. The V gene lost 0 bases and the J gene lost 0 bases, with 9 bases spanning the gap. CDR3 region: CASSQEGVSSYEQYF. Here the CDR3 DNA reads TGCGCCAGCAGCCAAGAAGGGGTCAGCTCCTACGAGCAGTACTTC.

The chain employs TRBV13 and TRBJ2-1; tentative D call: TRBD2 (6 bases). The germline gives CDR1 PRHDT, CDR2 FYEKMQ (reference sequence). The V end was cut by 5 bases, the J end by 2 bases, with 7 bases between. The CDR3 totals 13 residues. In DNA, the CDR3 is TGTGCCAGCAGCGGGAGGACCTACAATGAGCAGTTCTTC. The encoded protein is CASSGRTYNEQFF.

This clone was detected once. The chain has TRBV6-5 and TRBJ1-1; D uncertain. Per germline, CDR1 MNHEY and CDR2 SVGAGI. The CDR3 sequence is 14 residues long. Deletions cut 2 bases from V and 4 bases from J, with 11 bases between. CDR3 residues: CASSYGGLRTEAFF. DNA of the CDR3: TGTGCCAGCAGTTACGGAGGGCTGCGCACTGAAGCTTTCTTT.

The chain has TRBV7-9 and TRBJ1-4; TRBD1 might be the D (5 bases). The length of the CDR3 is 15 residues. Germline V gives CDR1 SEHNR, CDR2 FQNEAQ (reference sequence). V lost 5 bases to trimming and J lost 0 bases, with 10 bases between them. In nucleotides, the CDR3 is TGTGCCAGCAGCGTAACAGGCTCAACTAATGAAAAACTGTTTTTT. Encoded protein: CASSVTGSTNEKLFF.

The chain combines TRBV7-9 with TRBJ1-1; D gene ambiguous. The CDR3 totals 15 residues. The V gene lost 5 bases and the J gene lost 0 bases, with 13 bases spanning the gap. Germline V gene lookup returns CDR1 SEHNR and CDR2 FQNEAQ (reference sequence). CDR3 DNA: TGTGCCAGCAGCACCACCGACGGTTTGAACACTGAAGCTTTCTTT. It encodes CASSTTDGLNTEAFF.

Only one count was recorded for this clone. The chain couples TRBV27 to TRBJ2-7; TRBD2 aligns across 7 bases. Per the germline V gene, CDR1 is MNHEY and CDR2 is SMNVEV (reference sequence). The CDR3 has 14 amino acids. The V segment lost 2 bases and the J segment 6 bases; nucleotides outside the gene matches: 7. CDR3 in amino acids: CASSLARGLREQYF. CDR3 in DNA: TGTGCCAGCAGTTTAGCTAGGGGACTACGCGAGCAGTACTTC.

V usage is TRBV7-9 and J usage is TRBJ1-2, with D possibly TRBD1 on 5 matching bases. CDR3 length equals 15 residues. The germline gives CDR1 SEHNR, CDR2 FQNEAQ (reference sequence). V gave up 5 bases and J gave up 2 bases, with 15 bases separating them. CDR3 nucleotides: TGTGCCAGCAGCGACGGGGCTTCGATAAACTATGGCTACACCTTC. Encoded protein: CASSDGASINYGYTF.

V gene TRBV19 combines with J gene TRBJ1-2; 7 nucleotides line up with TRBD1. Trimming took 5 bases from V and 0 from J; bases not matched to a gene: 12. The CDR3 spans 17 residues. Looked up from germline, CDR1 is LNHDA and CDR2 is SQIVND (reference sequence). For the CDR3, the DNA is TGTGCCAGTAGTCCCCGTTCGTCGGGACAGACTAACTATGGCTACACCTTC. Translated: CASSPRSSGQTNYGYTF.

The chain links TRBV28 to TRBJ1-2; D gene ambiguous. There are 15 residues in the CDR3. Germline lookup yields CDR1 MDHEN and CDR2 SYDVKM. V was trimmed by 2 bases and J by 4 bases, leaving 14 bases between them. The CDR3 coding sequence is TGTGCCAGCAGTTTAACGACCGGAGGATCCTATGGCTACACCTTC. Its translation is CASSLTTGGSYGYTF.

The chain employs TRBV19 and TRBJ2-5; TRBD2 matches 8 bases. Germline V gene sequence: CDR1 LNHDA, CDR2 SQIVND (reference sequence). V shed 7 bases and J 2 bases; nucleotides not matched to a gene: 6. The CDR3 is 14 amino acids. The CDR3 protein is CASKLAGWQETQYF. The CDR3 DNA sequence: TGTGCCAGTAAGCTAGCGGGTTGGCAAGAGACCCAGTACTTC.

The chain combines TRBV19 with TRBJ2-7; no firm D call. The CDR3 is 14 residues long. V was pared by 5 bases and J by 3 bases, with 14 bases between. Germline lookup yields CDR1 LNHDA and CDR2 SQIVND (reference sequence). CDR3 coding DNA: TGTGCCAGTAGTCCCCCCGGGCCCTACTACGAGCAGTACTTC. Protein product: CASSPPGPYYEQYF.